This entry lists 17 T cell receptor beta chains sequenced from one sample in a study of blood T cell repertoires in COVID-19. Clones were sequenced by immunoSEQ multiplex PCR, and TCRdb holds only the in-frame ones, with some missing. This sample has roughly 250,000 clones, with approximately 84% found just once. Material: peripheral blood. The receptors stem from a person aged 65-85 years with COVID-19, enrolled during active disease.

This rearrangement joins TRBV30 to TRBJ2-6; D is undetermined. Trimming stripped 2 bases from V and 4 bases from J, with 9 bases between. The germline gives CDR1 GTSNPN, CDR2 SVGIG (reference sequence). The CDR3 contains 14 residues. The CDR3 nucleotides read TGTGCCTGGAGTATCCCGACAGGGGCCAACGTCCTGACTTTC. This codes for CAWSIPTGANVLTF.

The rearrangement uses TRBV30 and TRBJ1-1; tentative D call: TRBD1 (5 bases). Germline V gene lookup returns CDR1 GTSNPN and CDR2 SVGIG (reference sequence). Trimming removed 5 bases at V and 2 bases at J, with 12 bases between. This CDR3 has 13 residues. CDR3 in amino acids: CAWSGFLNTEAFF. The CDR3 region has the DNA TGTGCCTGGTCAGGGTTTCTTAACACTGAAGCTTTCTTT.

This sequence joins TRBV5-4 and TRBJ1-5, with D perhaps TRBD1 (5 bases). This CDR3 has 14 residues. Germline CDR1 is SGHNT and CDR2 is YYREEE (reference sequence). Trimming shortened V by 2 bases and J by 6 bases, and 12 bases separated the two germline ends. The CDR3 DNA reads TGTGCCAGCAGCTTTAGGGGTGAAGGTCAGCCCCAGCATTTT. It specifies CASSFRGEGQPQHF.

The chain carries TRBV25-1 and TRBJ1-1; 7 nucleotides line up with TRBD1. CDR3 size: 15 residues. Looked up from germline, CDR1 is MGHDK and CDR2 is SYGVNS. V lost 6 bases, J lost 4 bases, and 11 bases stayed unmatched. Here the CDR3 reads CASRVSGAGGTEAFF. CDR3 coding DNA: TGTGCCAGCAGAGTGAGTGGGGCAGGGGGCACTGAAGCTTTCTTT.

V gene TRBV10-3 combines with J gene TRBJ1-2; 11 nucleotides agree with TRBD1. V lost 3 bases and J lost 14; bases outside the gene matches: 11. The CDR3 runs to 14 residues. The germline CDR1 and CDR2 sequences are ENHRY and SYGVKD. The CDR3: CAISDSGTGGSGTF. CDR3 sequence (DNA): TGTGCCATCAGTGACTCCGGGACAGGGGGATCTGGGACCTTC.

The rearrangement uses TRBV27 and TRBJ2-4; TRBD1 agrees at 9 bases. The germline V gene has CDR1 MNHEY and CDR2 SMNVEV (reference sequence). V was clipped by 2 bases and J by 0 bases; unmatched bases: 2. CDR3 size: 16 residues. CDR3 amino acids: CASSLGTGRAKNIQYF. CDR3 in DNA: TGTGCCAGCAGTTTAGGGACAGGGCGAGCCAAAAACATTCAGTACTTC.

V is TRBV6-5 and J is TRBJ1-2; D is undetermined. CDR3 length: 12 amino acids. V lost 9 bases and J lost 4, with 12 bases in between. CDR1 and CDR2 (germline): MNHEY, SVGAGI. The CDR3 loop reads CASFTAGYGYTF. The CDR3 bases are TGTGCCAGTTTCACGGCGGGCTATGGCTACACCTTC.

V and J are TRBV6-2 or TRBV6-3 and TRBJ2-1; D uncertain. Germline CDR1 MNHEY, CDR2 SVGEGT. This CDR3 contains 10 residues. V lost 4 bases and J lost 9, with 4 bases in between. The CDR3 spells CASSSGEQFF. The DNA for the CDR3 is TGTGCCAGCAGTTCCGGTGAGCAGTTCTTC.

This sequence joins TRBV19 and TRBJ1-5, with D unclear. V lost 7 bases, J lost 6 bases, and 25 bases lay in between. Looked up from germline, CDR1 is LNHDA and CDR2 is SQIVND (reference sequence). The length of the CDR3 is 17 residues. In DNA form, the CDR3 reads TGTGCCAGTACCTTGTCACTCCCCGTCGATCGAAGTCAGCCCCAGCATTTT. Protein sequence: CASTLSLPVDRSQPQHF.

The chain carries TRBV3-1 (or the pseudogene TRBV3-2) and TRBJ1-3; perhaps TRBD1 as D (5 bases). This CDR3 comprises 17 residues. Germline CDR1 is LGHDT and CDR2 is YNNKEL (reference sequence). V gave up 3 bases and J gave up 4 bases, with 19 bases separating them. The CDR3 DNA sequence: TGTGCCAGCAGCCACCACTCTTCCAGGGCACTGGGAAACACCATATATTTT. Its protein product is CASSHHSSRALGNTIYF.

The chain links TRBV6-1 to TRBJ2-5, with 12 positions matching TRBD2. Trimming removed 3 bases from V and 6 bases from J; junction bases left unmatched: 14. CDR3 length equals 18 residues. CDR1 MNHNS and CDR2 SASEGT come from the germline V gene. In DNA form, the CDR3 reads TGTGCCAGCAGTGACCGGATTTCGACTAGCGGGAGTCTAAAGACCCAGTACTTC. Translating it yields CASSDRISTSGSLKTQYF.

This clone came up a few times. The V call is TRBV2, the J call TRBJ2-1, with a tentative D call TRBD1 (6 bases). V lost 2 bases and J lost 7, with 12 bases in between. Germline CDR1 SNHLY, CDR2 FYNNEI. CDR3 length: 14 residues. The CDR3 nucleotides read TGTGCCAGCAGTGAACAGGGGATTGCAAATGAGCAGTTCTTC. Translation: CASSEQGIANEQFF.

The chain links TRBV11-3 to TRBJ2-1; D is ambiguous. Trimming cost V 1 base and J 7 bases, with 11 bases left between them. The CDR3 has 14 amino acids. The germline V gene encodes CDR1 SGHNT and CDR2 YENEEA. CDR3 bases: TGTGCCAGCAGCTTAGGTCCAGGCCCGAATGAGCAGTTCTTC. It specifies CASSLGPGPNEQFF.

This rearrangement joins TRBV7-2 to TRBJ2-7, with D maybe TRBD1 (5 bases). V was shortened by 3 bases and J by 2 bases, with 11 bases between the two germline ends. Germline V gene data show CDR1 as SGHTA and CDR2 as FQGNSA. The length of the CDR3 is 14 residues. Written as DNA, the CDR3 is TGTGCCAGCAGCTTTGGCAGGGCCCCCTACGAGCAGTACTTC. It yields the protein CASSFGRAPYEQYF.

This rearrangement joins TRBV6-5 to TRBJ2-3; D perhaps matches TRBD1 (6 bases). The CDR3 consists of 14 residues. CDR1 is MNHEY, CDR2 SVGAGI, per germline. V was trimmed by 2 bases and J by 4 bases, leaving 10 bases between them. The CDR3 is CASSYGGPSDTQYF. The CDR3 DNA reads as TGTGCCAGCAGTTACGGGGGCCCTTCAGATACGCAGTATTTT.

The chain recombines TRBV7-2 with TRBJ1-5; a possible D gene is TRBD1 (5 bases). The germline V gene encodes CDR1 SGHTA and CDR2 FQGNSA. The CDR3 sequence is 15 residues long. V was shortened by 1 base and J by 2 bases, with 9 bases between the two germline ends. For the CDR3, the DNA is TGTGCCAGCAGCTTAGTAAGGGGCCGCAATCAGCCCCAGCATTTT. As protein: CASSLVRGRNQPQHF.

V gene TRBV9 combines with J gene TRBJ1-3; 7 positions match TRBD1. In germline, CDR1 is SGDLS, CDR2 YYNGEE. The V gene end was trimmed by 4 bases and the J gene end by 2 bases; junction bases not matched to a gene: 6. The CDR3 consists of 15 residues. The CDR3 is CASSPFDRAGNTIYF. The CDR3 nucleotides read TGTGCCAGCAGCCCATTCGACAGGGCTGGAAACACCATATATTTT.